The 6 T cell receptor beta chains in this list originate from one sample, sequenced in a study of cytomegalovirus exposure and HLA in healthy donors. The PCR used 60 Vbeta and 13 Jbeta primers. Measured with immunoSEQ multiplex PCR; TCRdb has only the in-frame clones, and not every one. The repertoire holds 130,000 to 150,000 clones, over 65% seen once, with about 4.3% in the top ten. The sequenced sample consisted of PBMCs. The receptor set was obtained from a man between 18 and 29 years old in good health and CMV-seropositive.

This chain links TRBV5-4 with TRBJ1-4; TRBD1 aligns across 7 bases. The length of the CDR3 is 14 residues. Germline V gene lookup returns CDR1 SGHNT and CDR2 YYREEE (reference sequence). The junction had 2 bases not matched to a gene; V was cut back by 2 bases and J by 4 bases. The CDR3: CASSLQGYNEKLFF. The CDR3 DNA reads as TGTGCCAGCAGCTTACAGGGGTATAATGAAAAACTGTTTTTT.

In DNA form, the CDR3 reads TGTGCCAGCAGCGTCTACAGGGGACCCAATCAAGTTACCTACGAGCAGTACTTC. It encodes CASSVYRGPNQVTYEQYF. The chain has TRBV5-4 and TRBJ2-7; 7 bases map to TRBD1. V lost 4 bases and J lost 2; bases outside the gene matches: 18. Germline values: CDR1 SGHNT, CDR2 YYREEE (reference sequence). The length of the CDR3 is 18 residues. The full variable domain, rest sourced from reference TRBV5-4 and TRBJ2-7, is ETGVTQSPTHLIKTRGQQVTLRCSSQSGHNTVSWYQQALGQGPQFIFQYYREEENGRGNFPPRFSGLQFPNYSSELNVNALELDDSALYLCASSVYRGPNQVTYEQYFGPGTRLTVT.

This clone was seen a few times. The V and J genes are TRBV19 and TRBJ1-5, with TRBD1 matching 10 bases. The V gene end was trimmed by 5 bases and the J gene end by 6 bases; junction bases not matched to a gene: 4. This CDR3 spans 14 amino acids. Germline assignment: CDR1 LNHDA and CDR2 SQIVND (reference sequence). The CDR3 protein is CASSLRDRGQPQHF. The CDR3, as DNA: TGTGCCAGTAGTCTCCGGGACAGGGGTCAGCCCCAGCATTTT.

This clone was counted only a few times. V and J are TRBV13 and TRBJ1-1; tentatively, D is TRBD1 (6 bases). Trimming stripped 5 bases from V and 2 bases from J, with 15 bases between. The CDR3 has 15 amino acids. Germline assignment: CDR1 PRHDT and CDR2 FYEKMQ (reference sequence). This CDR3 reads CASSATGILNTEAFF. CDR3 sequence (DNA): TGTGCCAGCAGCGCCACAGGGATTCTTAACACTGAAGCTTTCTTT. The whole variable domain, remainder taken from reference TRBV13 and TRBJ1-1, is AAGVIQSPRHLIKEKRETATLKCYPIPRHDTVYWYQQGPGQDPQFLISFYEKMQSDKGSIPDRFSAQQFSDYHSELNMSSLELGDSALYFCASSATGILNTEAFFGQGTRLTVV.

In DNA, the CDR3 is TGTGCCATCAGAGTACTAGATCGGGATCCCGGGGAGCTGTTTTTT. Translation gives CAIRVLDRDPGELFF. J is TRBJ2-2 and V is TRBV10-3; a weak D match, TRBD2 (5 bases). CDR1 ENHRY and CDR2 SYGVKD come from the germline V gene. Trimming pared 6 bases from V and 6 bases from J, leaving 17 bases between. The CDR3 is 15 residues long.

The chain uses TRBV6-1 and TRBJ2-3; no clear D. This CDR3 has 13 residues. Germline V gene lookup returns CDR1 MNHNS and CDR2 SASEGT. V was cut by 3 bases and J by 3 bases, with 7 bases left in between. In nucleotides, the CDR3 is TGTGCCAGCAGTGACAAAGAGACAGATACGCAGTATTTT. Residues: CASSDKETDTQYF.